A selection of T cell receptor beta chains follows, all from one sample in a study of Graves' ophthalmopathy and Graves' hyperthyroidism. TCRdb redid the calling of the multiplex PCR reads with MiXCR, one entry per CDR3 protein. This sample has about 1.2 million distinct CDR3 sequences, with about two fifths found just once. The sequencing sample was made of peripheral blood or thyroid tissue (not recorded which). The source is an adult man with Graves' hyperthyroidism. CDR3s include the opening cysteine and the closing phenylalanine or tryptophan. The order of the fields is clone size, D gene, V gene, J gene, CDR3 protein, CDR3 DNA. A D gene is named only where the DNA matches it firmly. Expanded clones get a size class; other rows say once, few or many, or leave the size out.

size: NA
D: TRBD2
V: TRBV29-1
J: TRBJ2-7
CDR3: CSVADSGARVYEQYF
DNA: TGCAGCGTGGCCGACAGCGGGGCCAGGGTCTACGAGCAGTACTTC

size: few
D: TRBD1
V: TRBV5-1
J: TRBJ2-2
CDR3: CASQGATGELFF
DNA: TGCGCCAGCCAGGGGGCCACCGGGGAGCTGTTTTTT

size: few
D: NA
V: TRBV4-3
J: TRBJ2-5
CDR3: CASSQDFVGRETQYF
DNA: TGCGCCAGCAGCCAAGACTTTGTAGGGCGGGAGACCCAGTACTTC

size: once
D: TRBD1
V: TRBV29-1
J: TRBJ2-2
CDR3: CSVGGTGTTGELFF
DNA: TGCAGCGTTGGGGGGACAGGGACCACCGGGGAGCTGTTTTTT

size: few
D: TRBD2
V: TRBV11-2
J: TRBJ2-7
CDR3: CASRVLAGNIHEQYF
DNA: TGTGCCAGCAGAGTATTAGCGGGAAACATCCACGAGCAGTACTTC

size: NA
D: TRBD1
V: TRBV20-1
J: TRBJ2-2
CDR3: CSAHPPGQGAGELFF
DNA: TGCAGTGCTCATCCCCCGGGACAGGGGGCCGGGGAGCTGTTTTTT

size: NA
D: TRBD1
V: TRBV29-1
J: TRBJ2-7
CDR3: CSVADRDFSYEQYF
DNA: TGCAGCGTTGCTGACAGGGATTTTTCATACGAGCAGTACTTC

size: few
D: NA
V: TRBV29-1
J: TRBJ1-1
CDR3: CSVLGENTEAFF
DNA: TGCAGCGTGCTAGGAGAGAACACTGAAGCTTTCTTT

size: NA
D: NA
V: TRBV5-1
J: TRBJ2-5
CDR3: CASSFAERQETQYF
DNA: TGCGCCAGCAGCTTCGCAGAAAGACAAGAGACCCAGTACTTC

size: NA
D: NA
V: TRBV12-3/TRBV12-4
J: TRBJ2-7
CDR3: CASSRTERSYEQYF
DNA: TGTGCCAGCAGTCGGACGGAGCGCTCCTACGAGCAGTACTTC

size: many
D: NA
V: TRBV5-1
J: TRBJ1-2
CDR3: CASSLGDRGARGYTF
DNA: TGCGCCAGCAGCTTGGGAGATCGGGGGGCGCGGGGCTACACCTTC

size: many
D: TRBD2
V: TRBV7-6
J: TRBJ2-1
CDR3: CASSLVVSGRASYNEQFF
DNA: TGTGCCAGCAGCTTAGTGGTTAGCGGGAGGGCCAGCTACAATGAGCAGTTCTTC

size: NA
D: TRBD2
V: TRBV10-2
J: TRBJ2-7
CDR3: CASSPARLGLAGGRYEQYF
DNA: TGCGCCAGCAGTCCGGCCAGGTTGGGGCTAGCGGGAGGACGGTACGAGCAGTACTTC

size: NA
D: NA
V: TRBV28
J: TRBJ2-5
CDR3: CASSFGAARERETQYF
DNA: TGTGCCAGCAGTTTTGGTGCGGCCAGGGAGAGGGAGACCCAGTACTTC

size: NA
D: TRBD1
V: TRBV20-1
J: TRBJ1-1
CDR3: CSARGSIWDRGTEAFF
DNA: TGCAGTGCTAGAGGTTCCATCTGGGACAGGGGTACTGAAGCTTTCTTT

size: many
D: NA
V: TRBV7-2
J: TRBJ1-6
CDR3: CASSRRGGEGPPLHF
DNA: TGTGCCAGCAGCCGTCGGGGCGGGGAGGGTCCACCCCTCCACTTT

size: few
D: TRBD1
V: TRBV7-9
J: TRBJ2-7
CDR3: CASTPGQGKARQYF
DNA: TGTGCCAGCACACCGGGACAGGGCAAGGCGCGGCAGTACTTC

size: many
D: NA
V: TRBV7-2
J: TRBJ1-1
CDR3: CASSPMEVRTEAFF
DNA: TGTGCCAGCAGCCCCATGGAGGTGAGGACTGAAGCTTTCTTT

size: NA
D: NA
V: TRBV7-2
J: TRBJ2-5
CDR3: CASSLEFKTQYF
DNA: TGTGCCAGCAGCTTGGAATTTAAGACCCAGTACTTC

size: NA
D: NA
V: TRBV29-1
J: TRBJ2-7
CDR3: CSAGGGPHEQYF
DNA: TGCAGCGCCGGAGGGGGGCCCCACGAGCAGTACTTC

size: NA
D: NA
V: TRBV15
J: TRBJ2-6
CDR3: CATSRVVTGGASGANVLTF
DNA: TGTGCCACCAGCAGAGTGGTCACAGGCGGGGCAAGTGGGGCCAACGTCCTGACTTTC

size: few
D: TRBD2
V: TRBV5-5
J: TRBJ2-5
CDR3: CASSSAGLAEIQETQYF
DNA: TGTGCCAGCAGCTCAGCAGGACTAGCGGAAATTCAAGAGACCCAGTACTTC

size: NA
D: TRBD1
V: TRBV2
J: TRBJ1-1
CDR3: CASSSWGRGANTEAFF
DNA: TGTGCCAGCAGCTCCTGGGGCAGGGGGGCGAACACTGAAGCTTTCTTT

size: NA
D: TRBD1
V: TRBV6-5
J: TRBJ1-2
CDR3: CASSYTGTGGYGYTF
DNA: TGTGCCAGCAGTTACACCGGGACAGGGGGCTATGGCTACACCTTC

size: NA
D: TRBD1
V: TRBV12-3/TRBV12-4
J: TRBJ2-5
CDR3: CASTKQGSARETQYF
DNA: TGTGCCAGTACGAAACAGGGGTCAGCACGGGAGACCCAGTACTTC

size: few
D: NA
V: TRBV12-3/TRBV12-4
J: TRBJ1-6
CDR3: CASSFHRGIDPLHF
DNA: TGTGCCAGCAGTTTTCATCGGGGAATCGACCCCCTCCACTTT

size: few
D: NA
V: TRBV6-7
J: TRBJ1-2
CDR3: CALVRSRDYGYTF
DNA: TGTGCCCTCGTAAGGTCTCGGGACTATGGCTACACCTTC

size: many
D: NA
V: TRBV20-1
J: TRBJ2-5
CDR3: CSARALGEETQYF
DNA: TGCAGTGCTAGAGCTCTAGGTGAAGAGACCCAGTACTTC

size: many
D: TRBD2
V: TRBV24-1
J: TRBJ2-2
CDR3: CATSDFGAGVFF
DNA: TGTGCCACCAGTGATTTCGGCGCGGGGGTATTTTTT

size: once
D: TRBD1
V: TRBV12-3/TRBV12-4
J: TRBJ1-2
CDR3: CASSRQGPSYGYTF
DNA: TGTGCCAGCAGCAGACAGGGACCTTCCTATGGCTACACCTTC

size: NA
D: TRBD1
V: TRBV3-1
J: TRBJ1-1
CDR3: CASSRQGTAIDTEAFF
DNA: TGTGCCAGCAGCAGACAGGGGACCGCGATTGATACTGAAGCTTTCTTT

size: NA
D: NA
V: TRBV29-1
J: TRBJ2-7
CDR3: CSLGSGYEQYF
DNA: TGCAGCTTAGGTTCGGGCTACGAGCAGTACTTC

size: NA
D: TRBD1
V: TRBV19
J: TRBJ2-3
CDR3: CASSIYGTGGGDTQYF
DNA: TGTGCCAGTAGTATTTACGGGACAGGGGGTGGAGATACGCAGTATTTT

size: NA
D: TRBD1
V: TRBV7-9
J: TRBJ2-5
CDR3: CASSQKQGAWETQYF
DNA: TGTGCCAGCAGCCAGAAACAGGGGGCATGGGAGACCCAGTACTTC

size: NA
D: NA
V: TRBV4-1
J: TRBJ1-1
CDR3: CASSQARLGVTEAFF
DNA: TGCGCCAGCAGCCAAGCCAGACTAGGGGTCACTGAAGCTTTCTTT

size: NA
D: TRBD2
V: TRBV11-2
J: TRBJ2-3
CDR3: CASSSRPGLAGVLDTQYF
DNA: TGTGCCAGCAGCTCCCGACCTGGTCTAGCGGGAGTTCTGGATACGCAGTATTTT

size: NA
D: NA
V: TRBV20-1
J: TRBJ1-4
CDR3: CSASAAEKLFF
DNA: TGCAGTGCTTCCGCCGCGGAAAAACTGTTTTTT

size: NA
D: NA
V: TRBV6-4
J: TRBJ1-5
CDR3: CAGSGIRRDANQPQHF
DNA: TGTGCCGGCAGTGGTATACGCAGGGACGCGAATCAGCCCCAGCATTTT

size: NA
D: NA
V: TRBV10-3
J: TRBJ2-5
CDR3: CAIRSVAGEYF
DNA: TGTGCCATCAGATCCGTGGCTGGGGAGTACTTC

size: many
D: TRBD1
V: TRBV29-1
J: TRBJ2-7
CDR3: CSVEVGQGEREQYF
DNA: TGCAGCGTTGAGGTGGGACAGGGTGAGCGAGAGCAGTACTTC

size: few
D: TRBD1
V: TRBV3-1
J: TRBJ1-4
CDR3: CASSQYTPGQNNEKLFF
DNA: TGTGCCAGCAGCCAGTATACTCCGGGACAGAACAATGAAAAACTGTTTTTT

size: NA
D: TRBD1
V: TRBV29-1
J: TRBJ1-2
CDR3: CSGAKQGIYGYTF
DNA: TGCAGCGGAGCAAAACAGGGGATCTATGGCTACACCTTC

size: many
D: TRBD1
V: TRBV15
J: TRBJ2-6
CDR3: CATSRGVGTGSGGANVLTF
DNA: TGTGCCACCAGCAGAGGCGTTGGGACAGGGTCAGGGGGGGCCAACGTCCTGACTTTC

size: NA
D: TRBD1
V: TRBV7-8
J: TRBJ1-5
CDR3: CASRSGTGQYSNQPQHF
DNA: TGTGCCAGCAGGTCTGGGACAGGACAATATAGCAATCAGCCCCAGCATTTT

size: NA
D: NA
V: TRBV7-2
J: TRBJ2-7
CDR3: CASSQALGSSYEQYF
DNA: TGCGCCAGCAGCCAAGCGCTCGGGAGCTCCTACGAGCAGTACTTC

size: once
D: NA
V: TRBV27
J: TRBJ1-2
CDR3: CATLETGGLPGRGYTF
DNA: TGTGCCACGTTAGAAACAGGAGGACTTCCGGGCAGGGGCTACACCTTC

size: NA
D: NA
V: TRBV10-2
J: TRBJ2-3
CDR3: CASSDGPDGDF
DNA: TGCGCCAGCAGTGATGGACCCGATGGGGATTTT

size: few
D: NA
V: TRBV15
J: TRBJ2-5
CDR3: CATSRVGVASPQETQYF
DNA: TGTGCCACCAGCAGAGTTGGGGTGGCGTCCCCCCAAGAGACCCAGTACTTC

size: NA
D: TRBD1
V: TRBV5-4
J: TRBJ1-6
CDR3: CASSLAQRTSTGRHSPLHF
DNA: TGTGCCAGCAGCTTAGCCCAGAGGACCTCGACAGGGCGTCATTCACCCCTCCACTTT

size: few
D: TRBD1
V: TRBV6-1
J: TRBJ2-7
CDR3: CASRETGSSGHEQYF
DNA: TGTGCCAGCAGGGAGACAGGGTCCTCCGGCCACGAGCAGTACTTC

size: few
D: TRBD1
V: TRBV7-6
J: TRBJ1-5
CDR3: CASSYGDRGNQPQHF
DNA: TGTGCCAGCAGCTACGGGGACAGGGGAAATCAGCCCCAGCATTTT

size: many
D: TRBD1
V: TRBV12-3/TRBV12-4
J: TRBJ1-5
CDR3: CASRIGTGNQPQHF
DNA: TGTGCCAGCAGAATCGGGACAGGAAATCAGCCCCAGCATTTT

size: few
D: NA
V: TRBV4-1
J: TRBJ2-7
CDR3: CASSRLGSDYEQYF
DNA: TGCGCCAGCAGCCGGCTAGGCTCCGACTACGAGCAGTACTTC